This TCR beta chain was obtained from a study of cytomegalovirus exposure and HLA in healthy donors. Comments on this clone: Its antigen is still unknown.

PCR primers comprised 60 Vbeta and 13 Jbeta primers. Clones were read by immunoSEQ multiplex PCR, and TCRdb kept only the in-frame ones, dropping some. The table shows 150,000 to 200,000 clones, with about 77% occurring only once. Trimming removed 5 bases from V and 3 bases from J, with 5 bases in between. CDR1 and CDR2 (germline): MDHEN, SYDVKM. The CDR3 runs to 11 residues. General study results and limits: TCR beta chain V- and J-gene trimming was linked, in a later analysis, to a missense variant in DCLRE1C. A later analysis reportedly found that, within productive TCRs, an Asian-associated ancestry cluster had fewer N-insertions than the mean observed across the roughly 700 donors. Productive rates of about 90% or about 30% were seen for most TCR beta V segments in an earlier analysis.

The V call is TRBV28, the J call TRBJ2-7; D gene unclear. The TCR was taken from a woman aged 30 to 39 in good health and CMV-seropositive. Sequenced: PBMCs. The CDR3 protein is CASSLRYEQYF. In DNA form, the CDR3 reads TGTGCCAGCAGTCTACGCTACGAGCAGTACTTC.